The 16 T cell receptor beta chains below all came from one sample that was sequenced in a study of T cell responses to AZD1222 COVID-19 vaccine. Produced via immunoSEQ multiplex PCR; TCRdb's table is partial and in-frame only. The table records 120,000 or so clones, roughly 88% of them present only once. Source: peripheral blood, taken 28 days after the second AZD1222 dose. These receptors were obtained from an adult who received the AZD1222 COVID-19 vaccine.

The rearrangement joins TRBV6-2 or TRBV6-3 to TRBJ2-5; TRBD2 matches at 8 bases. The germline V gene has CDR1 MNHEY and CDR2 SVGEGT. The CDR3 spans 16 residues. The V segment lost 1 base and the J segment 2 bases; nucleotides outside the gene matches: 6. CDR3 DNA sequence: TGTGCCAGCAGTTACTGGGTAGCGGGGCTTCAAGAGACCCAGTACTTC. Protein: CASSYWVAGLQETQYF.

This chain joins TRBV5-6 and TRBJ1-3; 8 bases are shared with TRBD1. The CDR3 is 16 residues long. V dropped 4 bases and J dropped 0; count of bases not matched to a gene: 6. Germline V gene lookup returns CDR1 SGHDT and CDR2 YYEEEE. As DNA, the CDR3 is TGTGCCAGCAGCCCGACGGACAGGGTCTCTGGAAACACCATATATTTT. This sequence encodes CASSPTDRVSGNTIYF.

This clone appeared a single time. J is TRBJ1-1 and V is TRBV13; TRBD1 is a possible D gene (5 bases). CDR1 and CDR2 from the germline V gene are PRHDT and FYEKMQ (reference sequence). The CDR3 contains 15 residues. V lost 6 bases and J lost 0, with 14 bases in between. The CDR3 nucleotides read TGTGCCAGCAGGGCGAGACAGAGATTGAACACTGAAGCTTTCTTT. This codes for CASRARQRLNTEAFF.

V usage is TRBV6-2 or TRBV6-3 and J usage is TRBJ1-2; D is undetermined. The CDR3 is 12 residues long. Germline V lookup: CDR1 MNHEY, CDR2 SVGEGT. V lost 0 bases, J lost 7 bases, and 6 bases lay in between. CDR3 amino acids: CASSYSTIGYTF. The CDR3 nucleotides read TGTGCCAGCAGTTACTCGACTATTGGCTACACCTTC.

This chain links TRBV2 with TRBJ1-6; D not resolved. There are 13 residues in the CDR3. V lost 3 bases to trimming and J lost 9 bases, with 9 bases between them. Germline CDR1 SNHLY, CDR2 FYNNEI. The CDR3 DNA reads as TGTGCCAGCAGTGACCCCTTACTTTCACCCCTCCACTTT. Protein product: CASSDPLLSPLHF.

The chain is built from TRBV29-1 and TRBJ2-4, with D unclear. The CDR3 consists of 14 residues. Germline values: CDR1 SQVTM, CDR2 ANQGSEA. With 0 bases removed from V and 5 bases from J, the gap between germline ends came to 11 bases. As DNA, the CDR3 is TGCAGCGTTGAAGATCTGTCAGGACAAAACATTCAGTACTTC. This codes for CSVEDLSGQNIQYF.

In DNA form, the CDR3 reads TGTGCCAGCAGCCTGGGGGGGGGAGCTTTGAACACTGAAGCTTTCTTT. Amino acid sequence: CASSLGGGALNTEAFF. The rearrangement joins TRBV28 to TRBJ1-1, with TRBD1 as a possible D gene (5 bases). Trimming took off 6 bases at V and 0 bases at J, with 17 bases between the two ends. CDR3 length: 16 amino acids. Germline lookup yields CDR1 MDHEN and CDR2 SYDVKM. Complete variable domain (other parts from reference TRBV28 and TRBJ1-1): DVKVTQSSRYLVKRTGEKVFLECVQDMDHENMFWYRQDPGLGLRLIYFSYDVKMKEKGDIPEGYSVSREKKERFSLILESASTNQTSMYLCASSLGGGALNTEAFFGQGTRLTVV.

The chain combines TRBV23-1 with TRBJ1-6, with D unresolved. TRBV23-1 is marked as an open reading frame, function uncertain. Between the trimmed V and J ends, which lost 0 bases and 4 bases, there was a span of 7 bases. The CDR3 covers 15 residues. This chain's CDR3 is CASSQSTQYNSPLHF. The CDR3 bases are TGCGCCAGCAGTCAATCGACTCAGTATAATTCACCCCTCCACTTT.

V is TRBV19 and J is TRBJ1-4, with D perhaps matching TRBD1 (6 bases). The length of the CDR3 is 15 residues. CDR1 and CDR2 (germline): LNHDA, SQIVND (reference sequence). V lost 4 bases and J 4 bases, leaving 13 bases between the germline ends. In nucleotides, the CDR3 is TGTGCCAGTAGTAAAGGGGACAAGATTAATGAAAAACTGTTTTTT. This translates into CASSKGDKINEKLFF.

This clone was seen just once. The V and J genes are TRBV10-3 and TRBJ1-1; no reliable D call. This CDR3 is built from 11 residues. V lost 10 bases, J lost 7 bases, and 13 bases lay in between. Germline CDR1 and CDR2: ENHRY and SYGVKD. As DNA, the CDR3 is TGTGCCACGGGAATGGTGGGTGAAGCTTTCTTT. It yields the protein CATGMVGEAFF.

This clone was seen a handful of times. This chain links TRBV19 with TRBJ1-4; the D gene is possibly TRBD1 (6 bases). Trimming left V 7 bases short and J 3 bases short, with 12 bases between. The CDR3 has 14 residues. The germline gives CDR1 LNHDA, CDR2 SQIVND (reference sequence). CDR3 sequence (DNA): TGTGCCAGTAATGGGGGGGCAGCTAATGAAAAACTGTTTTTT. Translated, it gives CASNGGAANEKLFF.

V is TRBV5-1 and J is TRBJ2-5; D not certain. In germline, CDR1 is SGHRS, CDR2 YFSETQ. Deletions cut 0 bases from V and 5 bases from J, with 14 bases between. This CDR3 has 15 amino acids. CDR3 residues: CASSLAGPVGETQYF. The CDR3 region has the DNA TGCGCCAGCAGCTTGGCCGGCCCTGTAGGGGAGACCCAGTACTTC.

This chain connects TRBV15 to TRBJ2-5; no clear D gene. V was cut by 1 base and J by 1 base, with 10 bases left in between. This CDR3 region has 15 residues. The germline gives CDR1 LNHNV, CDR2 YYDKDF (reference sequence). Here the CDR3 reads CATSRALAVQETQYF. The CDR3, as DNA: TGTGCCACCAGCAGAGCGTTGGCAGTCCAAGAGACCCAGTACTTC.

This chain links TRBV27 with TRBJ1-6, with D unresolved. Germline CDR1 MNHEY, CDR2 SMNVEV (reference sequence). Trimming left V 2 bases short and J 7 bases short, with 12 bases between. This CDR3 region has 15 residues. DNA of the CDR3: TGTGCCAGCAGTTTAGGTGTAGGGCGGAATTCACCCCTCCACTTT. Amino acid sequence: CASSLGVGRNSPLHF.

V gene TRBV11-3 combines with J gene TRBJ1-1; TRBD1 matches 8 bases. The V gene end was trimmed by 0 bases and the J gene end by 0 bases; junction bases not matched to a gene: 3. CDR3 length equals 16 residues. Germline V lookup: CDR1 SGHNT, CDR2 YENEEA. The CDR3 loop reads CASSLDMGQVNTEAFF. CDR3 DNA sequence: TGTGCCAGCAGCTTAGATATGGGACAGGTGAACACTGAAGCTTTCTTT.

The sample holds one count of this clone. The chain links TRBV27 to TRBJ1-4; D ambiguous. The CDR3 has 13 residues. The germline V gene encodes CDR1 MNHEY and CDR2 SMNVEV (reference sequence). Trimming left V 7 bases short and J 8 bases short, with 14 bases between. The CDR3 DNA reads TGTGCCAGCAAGTCGCACAGAACCGAAAAACTGTTTTTT. Its translation: CASKSHRTEKLFF.